This TCR beta chain was recorded in a study of blood T cells in healthy people across ages. General study results and limits: Researchers deemed the diversity estimates from one million T cells underestimates.

Worth noting for this clonotype: Its antigen is currently unknown.

A second PCR of 7 to 11 cycles used a sample-barcoded 5' primer and a J-beta primer mix. TCRdb re-called the 5' RACE reads through MiXCR, storing one row per CDR3 protein. The data contain 750,000 to 950,000 distinct CDR3 sequences, 40% to 65% of them seen just once; the ten biggest clones take up about 42%. J lost 14 bases, V lost 4 bases, and 5 bases had no gene match. This CDR3 spans 13 amino acids. Germline V gene lookup returns CDR1 SGHRS and CDR2 YFSETQ. Sequences were obtained from blood. The chain couples TRBV5-1 to TRBJ2-1, with 14 bases fitting TRBD2. The clonotype originates from a man older than 75 in good health. CDR3 in DNA: TGCGCCAGCAGCCCGGGACTAGCGGGAGTTAAGTTCTTC. This gives the protein CASSPGLAGVKFF.